The table lists the clone carrying this TCR beta chain with a count of one. This sample was taken from a study of blood T cell repertoires in COVID-19. About the study: Acute and convalescent COVID-19 samples came from the United States, Italy and Spain.

The CDR3 is 16 residues long. Recruits, aged about 18 to 95 years, lived in roughly 22 US areas. Authors' processing steps: Reference gene primers were amplified, and this amplification served to estimate nucleated cell counts. Generated by immunoSEQ multiplex PCR, the TCRdb table keeps only in-frame clones and is missing some. The V and J calls and clone size were taken over from that table, and D and trimming were inferred from the DNA. Of approximately 220,000 clones listed, around 89% are singletons. The specimen sequenced was PBMCs or T cells enriched from blood (not recorded which). This TCR derives from a man between 25 and 39 years old who had recovered from COVID-19. The chain links TRBV21-1 to TRBJ2-5; the table's D call of TRBD2 was not tested on the DNA. TRBV21-1 is a recognized pseudogene. CDR3 residues: CASSKSVTQGSETQYF. CDR3 in DNA: TGTGCCAGCAGCAAGTCTGTGACTCAAGGTTCGGAGACCCAGTACTTC.